The rows below give T cell receptor beta chains drawn from one sample of a study of tumor T cells in aggressive B-cell lymphoma. Data came from immunoSEQ multiplex PCR; TCRdb stores just in-frame clones and leaves some out. The table records some 2,000 clones, around 94% of them present only once. The sequencing input was tumor tissue. The receptors originated from an adult with diffuse large B cell lymphoma. Both conserved end residues are part of each CDR3. A D gene is named only where the DNA matches it firmly. Some rows mark clone size as missing; the rest say once, few, many or name a class of expanded clone.

size	V	D	J	DNA	CDR3
NA	TRBV6-1	TRBD1	TRBJ1-4	TGTGCCAGCAGTGAAGGGACAGGGGGAGAAAAACTGTTTTTT	CASSEGTGGEKLFF
NA	TRBV6-5	TRBD1	TRBJ1-5	TGTGCCAGCAGGAAACAGGGGATCCGAAATCAGCCCCAGCATTTT	CASRKQGIRNQPQHF
NA	TRBV28	NA	TRBJ2-7	TGTGCCAGCAGCCTGGCTTCCTACGAGCAGTACTTC	CASSLASYEQYF
NA	TRBV9	NA	TRBJ1-1	TGTGCCAGCAGCGTAGGACCCCGGGCAGGGTTGAACACTGAAGCTTTCTTT	CASSVGPRAGLNTEAFF
NA	TRBV28	NA	TRBJ2-2	TGTGCCAGCACCCCCTACGACAGGGAGGTTCCCGGGGAGCTGTTTTTT	CASTPYDREVPGELFF
NA	TRBV7-3	TRBD1	TRBJ2-2	TGTGCCAGCACCCTTTTTGGACAGGGGTTTGCCGGGGAGCTGTTTTTT	CASTLFGQGFAGELFF
NA	TRBV27	TRBD2	TRBJ2-7	TGTGCCAGCAGTACCGGGACTAGCGGGAGGGTCTACGAGCAGTACTTC	CASSTGTSGRVYEQYF
NA	TRBV4-3	NA	TRBJ2-5	TGCGCCAGCAGCCAAGATTCTTACAGGGCCGAGACCCAGTACTTC	CASSQDSYRAETQYF
NA	TRBV6-5	NA	TRBJ1-2	TGTGCCAGCAGTTACTCGATCCAGGGTGGCTACACCTTC	CASSYSIQGGYTF
NA	TRBV5-6	TRBD1	TRBJ1-3	TGTGCCAGCAGCTTGGATGACAGGGGAGGAAACACCATATATTTT	CASSLDDRGGNTIYF
NA	TRBV7-9	TRBD1	TRBJ1-1	TGTGCCAGCAGCGACATAGGAGGGGGCAAAGGAACTGAAGCTTTCTTT	CASSDIGGGKGTEAFF
NA	TRBV5-1	NA	TRBJ2-3	TGCGCCAGCAGCTTTGGCAGGGGGGCAGATACGCAGTATTTT	CASSFGRGADTQYF
NA	TRBV2	NA	TRBJ2-4	TGTGCCAGCAGTAATTGGGGAGCCCCCAAAAACATTCAGTACTTC	CASSNWGAPKNIQYF
NA	TRBV5-1	TRBD1	TRBJ2-7	TGCGCCAGCAGCAAACAACCGGGACAGGAAGAATACGAGCAGTACTTC	CASSKQPGQEEYEQYF
NA	TRBV29-1	NA	TRBJ1-2	TGCAGCGTCGGAGGTGAGGGCTACACCTTC	CSVGGEGYTF
NA	TRBV5-1	TRBD1	TRBJ1-1	TGCGCCAGCAGCTCCGAAAGACGGGACAGTGAAGCTTTCTTT	CASSSERRDSEAFF
NA	TRBV4-2	NA	TRBJ2-7	TGTGCCAGCAGCCAAGGAGGCACGGGTTCGTGGTACGAGCAGTACTTC	CASSQGGTGSWYEQYF
once	TRBV7-3	NA	TRBJ2-3	TGTGCCAGCAGCTTACGGGGAGATAGCACAGATACGCAGTATTTT	CASSLRGDSTDTQYF
NA	TRBV28	NA	TRBJ2-2	TGTGCCAGCACTGAGGGCCCGAACACCGGGGAGCTGTTTTTT	CASTEGPNTGELFF
NA	TRBV21-1	NA	TRBJ2-5	TGTGCCAGCAGCAAAGGGGGCGAGAATTACCAAGAGACCCAGTACTTC	CASSKGGENYQETQYF
NA	TRBV5-1	NA	TRBJ2-7	TGCGCCAGCAGCCTCCCGGGAATTGCGTCTAGCTCCTACGAGCAGTACTTC	CASSLPGIASSSYEQYF
NA	TRBV6-5	NA	TRBJ1-1	TGTGCCAGCAGTTACGGGGGCCTCACTGAAGCTTTCTTT	CASSYGGLTEAFF
NA	TRBV9	NA	TRBJ2-3	TGTGCCAGCAGCGTACTGGAGGGAAACACAGATACGCAGTATTTT	CASSVLEGNTDTQYF
NA	TRBV9	TRBD2	TRBJ2-1	TGTGCCAGCAGCGGCGAGACTAGCGGGGTTGTTGTGGATGAGCAGTTCTTC	CASSGETSGVVVDEQFF